A single sample gave rise to the 28 T cell receptor beta chains below, sequenced in a study of T-cell memory formation after mild COVID-19. Using its own MiXCR run on the 5' RACE reads, TCRdb lists one record per CDR3 protein. The repertoire holds more than 45,000 distinct CDR3 sequences, with 9.3% as singletons. Source material: PBMCs or a T cell subset sorted from them (not recorded which). The receptors were gathered from an adult woman who had mild COVID-19 (a few samples of this study predate the infection). Cell type and time point are not known.

The chain joins TRBV9 to TRBJ2-3; unclear D gene. The ends were cut back, 0 bases at V and 0 bases at J, with 8 bases in the middle. The CDR3 spans 15 residues. Germline CDR1 SGDLS, CDR2 YYNGEE. The CDR3 region is CASSVAPSSTDTQYF. The CDR3 DNA reads TGTGCCAGCAGCGTAGCCCCTTCTAGCACAGATACGCAGTATTTT.

This clonotype was recorded at least ten times. The chain combines TRBV7-3 with TRBJ2-7; D possibly corresponds to TRBD1 (6 bases). CDR1 and CDR2 from the germline V gene are SGHTA and FQGTGA. CDR3 size: 14 residues. Trimming cost V 5 bases and J 2 bases, with 13 bases left between them. CDR3 in DNA: TGTGCCAGCAGCAACGTACGACAGGCCTACGAGCAGTACTTC. It yields the protein CASSNVRQAYEQYF.

This chain links TRBV5-1 with TRBJ1-3, with 7 bases lining up with TRBD1. CDR1 SGHRS and CDR2 YFSETQ come from the germline V gene. This CDR3 is 18 amino acids long. V trimming: 1 base; J trimming: 2 bases; junction bases outside the gene matches: 12. This CDR3 reads CASSLRPGDRAPGNTIYF. As DNA, the CDR3 is TGCGCCAGCAGCTTGCGCCCCGGCGACAGGGCCCCTGGAAACACCATATATTTT.

In its sample, this clonotype was seen a few times. This chain connects TRBV4-1 to TRBJ2-1; possibly TRBD2 for D (6 bases). Germline CDR1 and CDR2: MGHRA and YSYEKL. V was clipped by 0 bases and J by 2 bases, with 8 bases between them. CDR3 length: 15 residues. CDR3 bases: TGCGCCAGCAGCCAAGATGGCGGGACCTACAATGAGCAGTTCTTC. Its protein is CASSQDGGTYNEQFF.

There are many counts of this clonotype. The genes are TRBV7-9 and TRBJ2-4, with a weak D call TRBD2 (6 bases). Trimming took off 1 base at V and 6 bases at J, with 7 bases between the two ends. The CDR3 sequence is 13 residues long. Germline V gene lookup returns CDR1 SEHNR and CDR2 FQNEAQ (reference sequence). The CDR3 loop reads CASSLDGGNIQYF. The CDR3 DNA reads as TGTGCCAGCAGCTTAGACGGGGGAAACATTCAGTACTTC.

The genes are TRBV18 and TRBJ1-2, with D uncertain. Per the germline V gene, CDR1 is KGHSH and CDR2 is LQKENI. There are 13 residues in the CDR3. The V gene lost 3 bases and the J gene lost 6 bases, with 11 bases spanning the gap. The CDR3 DNA reads TGTGCCAGCTCACCCTCCCGTTCGGATGGCTACACCTTC. It yields the protein CASSPSRSDGYTF. Full variable domain (remainder filled in from reference TRBV18 and TRBJ1-2): NAGVMQNPRHLVRRRGQEARLRCSPMKGHSHVYWYRQLPEEGLKFMVYLQKENIIDESGMPKERFSAEFPKEGPSILRIQQVVRGDSAAYFCASSPSRSDGYTFGSGTRLTVV.

This clonotype was seen more than once but under ten times. V gene TRBV29-1 combines with J gene TRBJ1-1, with a tentative D call TRBD1 (5 bases). This CDR3 has 13 amino acids. Germline CDR1 and CDR2: SQVTM and ANQGSEA. V lost 5 bases to trimming and J lost 1 base, with 11 bases between them. The CDR3 protein is CSVPQRGNTEAFF. CDR3 DNA sequence: TGCAGCGTTCCTCAAAGGGGGAACACTGAAGCTTTCTTT. Supplemented by reference TRBV29-1 and TRBJ1-1, the full variable domain reads SAVISQKPSRDICQRGTSLTIQCQVDSQVTMMFWYRQQPGQSLTLIATANQGSEATYESGFVIDKFPISRPNLTFSTLTVSNMSPEDSSIYLCSVPQRGNTEAFFGQGTRLTVV.

This clonotype has more than one count but fewer than ten. The DNA of the CDR3 is TGTGCCAGCAGCTTTTTAGCGGGGGGCACCGGGGAGCTGTTTTTT. Protein sequence: CASSFLAGGTGELFF. This rearrangement joins TRBV11-2 to TRBJ2-2; 10 nucleotides align to TRBD2. With V trimmed by 3 bases and J by 4 bases, 2 bases remained unmatched. Germline loops: CDR1 SGHAT, CDR2 FQNNGV. This CDR3 spans 15 amino acids.

The genes are TRBV9 and TRBJ2-2; D is ambiguous. CDR1 is SGDLS and CDR2 is YYNGEE in the germline V gene. This CDR3 is built from 16 residues. V was trimmed by 3 bases and J by 0 bases, leaving 12 bases between them. In DNA form, the CDR3 reads TGTGCCAGCAGCGGTCTCCGCAGCCCGAACACCGGGGAGCTGTTTTTT. It encodes CASSGLRSPNTGELFF.

This clonotype was counted ten times or more. V gene TRBV5-1 combines with J gene TRBJ2-1, with TRBD2 identical over 9 bases. In germline, CDR1 is SGHRS, CDR2 YFSETQ. V was clipped by 8 bases and J by 6 bases; unmatched bases: 6. The CDR3 sequence is 13 residues long. For the CDR3, the DNA is TGCGCCAGTGATAGCGGGAGCCTCAATGAGCAGTTCTTC. Translated, it gives CASDSGSLNEQFF.

This clonotype is deemed medium-sized. This chain links TRBV29-1 with TRBJ2-1, with D tentatively TRBD2 (6 bases). The CDR3 runs 10 residues. The V end lost 5 bases, the J end lost 7 bases, and 6 bases lay between the germline ends. Germline V CDR1 and CDR2: SQVTM, ANQGSEA. The CDR3 DNA sequence: TGCAGCGTTCGGGGGAATGAGCAGTTCTTC. This codes for CSVRGNEQFF.

The chain couples TRBV5-1 to TRBJ1-1, with TRBD1 identical over 7 bases. The J segment lost 3 bases and the V segment lost 4 bases, leaving 3 bases of the junction unmatched. Germline V gene lookup returns CDR1 SGHRS and CDR2 YFSETQ. The CDR3 length is 13 residues. The CDR3 spells CASSVDRDTEAFF. The CDR3 bases are TGCGCCAGCAGCGTCGACAGGGACACTGAAGCTTTCTTT.

The table lists this clonotype with a few counts. CDR3 bases: TGTGCCAGCAGTGCAAATGCCGGGACGGCTTACGAGCAGTACTTC. It codes for CASSANAGTAYEQYF. The gene calls are TRBV27 and TRBJ2-7; D tentatively reads TRBD1 or TRBD2 (5 bases each). The V end lost 5 bases, the J end lost 4 bases, and 18 bases lay between the germline ends. The CDR3 runs 15 residues. CDR1 MNHEY and CDR2 SMNVEV come from the germline V gene (reference sequence).

This clonotype has only a few counts. This sequence joins TRBV7-2 and TRBJ1-6; D unresolved. Germline loops: CDR1 SGHTA, CDR2 FQGNSA. Trimming shortened V by 5 bases and J by 0 bases, and 11 bases separated the two germline ends. The CDR3 has 16 amino acids. This CDR3 reads CASSRSPSSYNSPLHF. The CDR3 DNA follows: TGTGCCAGCAGCCGTTCACCGAGCTCCTATAATTCACCCCTCCACTTT.

The chain employs TRBV30 and TRBJ2-2; possible D gene TRBD2, 6 bases. The germline V gene has CDR1 GTSNPN and CDR2 SVGIG (reference sequence). The V end was cut by 2 bases, the J end by 0 bases, with 13 bases between. The CDR3 contains 16 residues. CDR3 protein: CAWSPGLLSNTGELFF. CDR3 nucleotide sequence: TGTGCCTGGAGTCCGGGACTCCTATCGAACACCGGGGAGCTGTTTTTT.

This clonotype was detected many times. V is TRBV19 and J is TRBJ2-7, with D tentatively TRBD1 or TRBD2 (5 bases each). The V end lost 6 bases, the J end lost 6 bases, and 18 bases lay between the germline ends. Looked up from germline, CDR1 is LNHDA and CDR2 is SQIVND (reference sequence). CDR3 length: 14 residues. CDR3 region: CASSQTGTPREQYF. In DNA, the CDR3 is TGTGCCAGTAGCCAGACCGGGACCCCGCGCGAGCAGTACTTC. Based on the CDR3 plus reference TRBV19 and TRBJ2-7, the full variable domain is DGGITQSPKYLFRKEGQNVTLSCEQNLNHDAMYWYRQDPGQGLRLIYYSQIVNDFQKGDIAEGYSVSREKKESFPLTVTSAQKNPTAFYLCASSQTGTPREQYFGPGTRLTVT.

This clonotype turned up a few times. The chain recombines TRBV30 with TRBJ1-1; D gene ambiguous. There are 12 residues in the CDR3. V was trimmed by 2 bases and J by 2 bases, leaving 6 bases between them. Germline V gene data show CDR1 as GTSNPN and CDR2 as SVGIG (reference sequence). The CDR3 DNA reads as TGTGCCTGGAGTTATAGTAACACTGAAGCTTTCTTT. This codes for CAWSYSNTEAFF.

This clonotype was counted between two and nine times. The chain is built from TRBV29-1 and TRBJ2-1; 12 bases match TRBD1. The CDR3 loop spans 14 amino acids. Per the germline V gene, CDR1 is SQVTM and CDR2 is ANQGSEA. Germline trimming cut 5 bases from V and 8 bases from J; bases unmatched to any gene: 7. The CDR3 bases are TGCAGCGTTACGGGACAGGGGGCAGCCGATGAGCAGTTCTTC. It codes for CSVTGQGAADEQFF.

V gene TRBV20-1 combines with J gene TRBJ2-5; no reliable D call. The V gene's germline CDR1 is DFQATT and CDR2 SNEGSKA (reference sequence). This CDR3 has 12 amino acids. Trimming cost V 0 bases and J 9 bases, with 11 bases left between them. The CDR3 loop is CSARDRLWAQYF. The CDR3 DNA follows: TGCAGTGCTAGAGATCGGTTGTGGGCCCAGTACTTC.

This clonotype was counted ten times or more. CDR3 DNA sequence: TGCAGCGCGGGACTAGCGGGGTATGAGCAGTTCTTC. Its protein is CSAGLAGYEQFF. The chain links TRBV29-1 to TRBJ2-1, with 13 bases matching TRBD2. The CDR3 covers 12 residues. After removal of 7 bases from V and 8 bases from J, the junction contained 2 bases not matched to a gene. Germline CDR1 and CDR2: SQVTM and ANQGSEA.

This rearrangement joins TRBV24-1 to TRBJ2-1, with D possibly being TRBD1 or TRBD2 (7 bases each). The germline V gene encodes CDR1 KGHDR and CDR2 SFDVKD. The CDR3 has 15 amino acids. Trimming stripped 7 bases from V and 5 bases from J, with 17 bases between. The CDR3 protein is CATRGTAGQHNEQFF. CDR3 sequence (DNA): TGTGCCACCAGAGGGACAGCGGGGCAGCACAATGAGCAGTTCTTC.

This clonotype came up many times. Mismatch with germline at one junction end may stem from a read error. This chain uses TRBV7-7 with TRBJ2-3, with 8 bases matching TRBD2. The CDR3 runs to 18 residues. Germline CDR1 reads SSHAT; CDR2 reads FNYEAQ (reference sequence). CDR3 nucleotides: TGTGCTAGCAGCTTCCACCCCTCAGTAGCGGGAAACACAGATACGCAGTATTTT. It codes for CASSFHPSVAGNTDTQYF.

By sample fraction, this clonotype is medium-sized. The chain uses TRBV6-2 or TRBV6-3 and TRBJ2-1; 12 positions match TRBD2. CDR1 and CDR2 (germline): MNHEY, SVGEGT. The junction had 7 bases not matched to a gene; V was cut back by 2 bases and J by 2 bases. The CDR3 runs 18 residues. This CDR3 reads CASSYDPTSGSAYNEQFF. Written as DNA, the CDR3 is TGTGCCAGCAGTTACGACCCGACTAGCGGGAGCGCCTACAATGAGCAGTTCTTC.

This clonotype has only a few counts. This chain connects TRBV6-4 to TRBJ2-3, with D uncertain. The CDR3 length is 14 residues. Germline loops: CDR1 MRHNA, CDR2 SNTAGT. The ends were cut back, 4 bases at V and 0 bases at J, with 8 bases in the middle. The CDR3 DNA is TGTGCCAGCAGTGGGGATCCTAGCACAGATACGCAGTATTTT. This encodes CASSGDPSTDTQYF.

V gene TRBV18 combines with J gene TRBJ2-1; no clear D. V was pared by 0 bases and J by 4 bases, with 10 bases between. CDR3 length equals 15 residues. From germline, CDR1 is KGHSH and CDR2 LQKENI. CDR3 sequence: CASSPPGFDYNEQFF. CDR3 coding DNA: TGTGCCAGCTCACCACCGGGGTTTGATTACAATGAGCAGTTCTTC.

Ten or more counts support this clonotype. The chain carries TRBV4-2 and TRBJ2-3, with 11 bases matching TRBD2. Germline V gene sequence: CDR1 LGHNA, CDR2 YNFKEQ. CDR3 size: 15 residues. With V trimmed by 4 bases and J by 1 base, 1 base remained unmatched. The CDR3 sequence is CASSLTSGGTDTQYF. CDR3 coding DNA: TGTGCCAGCAGCCTGACTAGCGGGGGCACAGATACGCAGTATTTT.

This chain uses TRBV6-5 with TRBJ2-7; D remains ambiguous. Trimming took off 2 bases at V and 6 bases at J, with 5 bases between the two ends. Germline assignment: CDR1 MNHEY and CDR2 SVGAGI. This CDR3 has 11 amino acids. The CDR3 region has the DNA TGTGCCAGCAGTTACCGGCTCGAGCAGTACTTC. As protein: CASSYRLEQYF.

The V gene is TRBV10-3, the J gene TRBJ2-7; D is perhaps TRBD2 (6 bases). CDR1 is ENHRY and CDR2 is SYGVKD in the germline V gene. The V end was cut by 5 bases, the J end by 6 bases, with 8 bases between. CDR3 length equals 11 residues. This CDR3 is CAISLGLEQYF. The CDR3 bases are TGTGCCATCAGTCTGGGACTCGAGCAGTACTTC.